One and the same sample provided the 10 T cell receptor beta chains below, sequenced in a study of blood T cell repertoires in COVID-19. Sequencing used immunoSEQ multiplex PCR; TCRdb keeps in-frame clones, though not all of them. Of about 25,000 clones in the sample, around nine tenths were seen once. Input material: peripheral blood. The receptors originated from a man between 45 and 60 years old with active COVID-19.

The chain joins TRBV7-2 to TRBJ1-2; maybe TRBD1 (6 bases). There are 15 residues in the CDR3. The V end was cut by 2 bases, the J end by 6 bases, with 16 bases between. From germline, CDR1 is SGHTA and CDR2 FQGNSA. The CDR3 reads CASSLSPGQKDGYTF. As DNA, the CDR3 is TGTGCCAGCAGCTTAAGTCCAGGACAGAAGGATGGCTACACCTTC. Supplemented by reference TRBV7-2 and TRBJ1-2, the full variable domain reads GAGVSQSPSNKVTEKGKDVELRCDPISGHTALYWYRQSLGQGLEFLIYFQGNSAPDKSGLPSDRFSAERTGGSVSTLTIQRTQQEDSAVYLCASSLSPGQKDGYTFGSGTRLTVV.

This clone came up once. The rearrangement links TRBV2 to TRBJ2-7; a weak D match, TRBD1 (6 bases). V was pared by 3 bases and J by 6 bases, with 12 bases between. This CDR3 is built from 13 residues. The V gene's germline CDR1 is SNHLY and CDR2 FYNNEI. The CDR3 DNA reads TGTGCCAGCAGTGAGGCAGGGGCGGGCGAGCAGTACGTC. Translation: CASSEAGAGEQYV.

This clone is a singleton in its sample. The CDR3 reads CASSLGPGTDNGYTF. CDR3 in DNA: TGTGCCAGCAGCTTAGGTCCCGGGACAGATAATGGCTACACCTTC. J is TRBJ1-2 and V is TRBV7-6, with 7 bases fitting TRBD1. J was trimmed by 6 bases and V by 1 base; bases with no gene match: 8. Germline V gene lookup returns CDR1 SGHVS and CDR2 FNYEAQ. This CDR3 is built from 15 residues.

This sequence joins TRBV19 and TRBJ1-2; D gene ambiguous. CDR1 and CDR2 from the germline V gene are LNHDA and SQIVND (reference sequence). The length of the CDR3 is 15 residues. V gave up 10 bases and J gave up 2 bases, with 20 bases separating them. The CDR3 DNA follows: TGTGCCACCCACACACGGAGGCAGCCCAACTATGGCTACACCTTC. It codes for CATHTRRQPNYGYTF.

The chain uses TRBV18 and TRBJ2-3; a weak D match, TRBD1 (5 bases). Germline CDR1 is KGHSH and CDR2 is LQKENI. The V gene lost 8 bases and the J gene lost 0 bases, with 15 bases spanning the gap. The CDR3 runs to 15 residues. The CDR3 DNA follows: TGTGCCAGCGTACAAGGACACCAAAGCACAGATACGCAGTATTTT. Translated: CASVQGHQSTDTQYF.

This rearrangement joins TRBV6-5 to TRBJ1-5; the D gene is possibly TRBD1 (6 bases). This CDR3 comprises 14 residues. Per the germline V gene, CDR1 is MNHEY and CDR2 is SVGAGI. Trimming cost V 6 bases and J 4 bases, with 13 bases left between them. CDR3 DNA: TGTGCCAGCAGGCACCGGGACATTAATCAGCCCCAGCATTTT. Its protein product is CASRHRDINQPQHF.

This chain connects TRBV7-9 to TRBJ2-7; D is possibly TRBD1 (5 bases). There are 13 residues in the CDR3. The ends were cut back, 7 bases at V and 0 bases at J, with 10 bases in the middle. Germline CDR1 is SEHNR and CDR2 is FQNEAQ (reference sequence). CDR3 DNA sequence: TGTGCCAGCAACCAGGGCCTCTCCTACGAGCAGTACTTC. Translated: CASNQGLSYEQYF.

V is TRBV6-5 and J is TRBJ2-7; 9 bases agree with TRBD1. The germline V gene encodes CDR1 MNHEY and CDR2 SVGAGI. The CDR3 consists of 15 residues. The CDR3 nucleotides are TGTGCCAGCAGTAACTCCGGGACAGGGTCGTACGAGCAGTACGTC. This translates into CASSNSGTGSYEQYV.

The CDR3 sequence: CASSPTLTGGTGELFF. The CDR3 DNA reads as TGTGCCAGCAGCCCAACGTTGACAGGAGGCACCGGGGAGCTGTTTTTT. The rearrangement uses TRBV7-2 and TRBJ2-2, with D tentatively TRBD1 (6 bases). The CDR3 runs 16 residues. V was shortened by 5 bases and J by 4 bases, with 17 bases between the two germline ends. Germline assignment: CDR1 SGHTA and CDR2 FQGNSA.

In DNA, the CDR3 is TGTGCCAGCGGGGACAGGGTCGATTCACCCCTCCACTTT. It codes for CASGDRVDSPLHF. This chain joins TRBV28 and TRBJ1-6; 9 nucleotides line up with TRBD1. CDR1 is MDHEN, CDR2 SYDVKM, per germline. The length of the CDR3 is 13 residues. Unmatched junction bases numbered 4, after V lost 8 bases and J lost 8 bases.